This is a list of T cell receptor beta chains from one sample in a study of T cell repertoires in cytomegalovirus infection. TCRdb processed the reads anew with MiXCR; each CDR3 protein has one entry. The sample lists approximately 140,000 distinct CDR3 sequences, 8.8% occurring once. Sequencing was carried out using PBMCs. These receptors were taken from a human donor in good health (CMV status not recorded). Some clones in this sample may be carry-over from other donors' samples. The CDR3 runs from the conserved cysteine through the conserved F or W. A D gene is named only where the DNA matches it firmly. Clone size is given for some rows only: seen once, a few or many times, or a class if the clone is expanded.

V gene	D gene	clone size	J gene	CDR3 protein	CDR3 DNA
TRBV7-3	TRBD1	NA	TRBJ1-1	CASSLNPTGLGEAFF	TGTGCCAGCAGTTTAAACCCGACAGGGCTGGGTGAAGCTTTCTTT
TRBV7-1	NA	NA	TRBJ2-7	CASSLSRGFYEQYF	TGTGCCAGCAGCCTGAGCAGGGGTTTCTACGAGCAGTACTTC
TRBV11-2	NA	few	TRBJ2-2	CASSLLTVAGAGELFF	TGTGCCAGCAGCTTGCTGACCGTGGCTGGGGCCGGGGAGCTGTTTTTT
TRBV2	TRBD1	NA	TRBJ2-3	CASSLGQSHSTQYF	TGTGCCAGCAGTTTGGGACAGTCACATAGTACGCAGTATTTT
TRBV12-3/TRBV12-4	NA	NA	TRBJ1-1	CASTPGGASTEAFF	TGTGCCAGCACCCCCGGGGGGGCGAGCACTGAAGCTTTCTTT
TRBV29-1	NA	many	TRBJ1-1	CSVLDERTEAFF	TGCAGCGTTCTGGACGAGAGGACTGAAGCTTTCTTT
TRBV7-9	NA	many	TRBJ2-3	CASSSYYRVHRTGNRSTDTQYF	TGTGCCAGCAGCTCCTATTACCGGGTCCACCGAACGGGGAATAGAAGCACAGATACGCAGTATTTT
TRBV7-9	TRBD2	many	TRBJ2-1	CASSLDGGWNNEQFF	TGTGCCAGCAGCTTAGACGGGGGGTGGAACAATGAGCAGTTCTTC
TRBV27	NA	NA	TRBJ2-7	CASRALANNEQYF	TGTGCCAGCAGAGCTTTGGCTAACAACGAGCAGTACTTC
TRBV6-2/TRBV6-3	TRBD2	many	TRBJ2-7	CASSYRRTSANYEQYF	TGTGCCAGCAGTTACCGCCGGACTAGCGCGAACTACGAGCAGTACTTC
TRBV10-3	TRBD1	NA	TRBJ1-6	CAISEPVQGARGNSPLHF	TGTGCCATCAGTGAGCCCGTACAGGGGGCGCGGGGTAATTCACCCCTCCACTTT
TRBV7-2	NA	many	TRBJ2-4	CASSLNWGPGALAKNIQYF	TGTGCCAGCAGCTTAAATTGGGGCCCTGGTGCATTAGCCAAAAACATTCAGTACTTC
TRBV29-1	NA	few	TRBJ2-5	CSARLGQTQYF	TGCAGCGCAAGACTAGGTCAGACCCAGTACTTC
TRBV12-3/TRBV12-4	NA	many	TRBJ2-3	CASSLYYGEPDTQYF	TGTGCCAGCAGTTTATACTACGGGGAGCCAGATACGCAGTATTTT
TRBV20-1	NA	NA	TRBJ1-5	CSAQEWTARRNQPQHF	TGCAGTGCTCAAGAGTGGACAGCAAGAAGGAATCAGCCCCAGCATTTT
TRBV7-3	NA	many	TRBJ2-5	CASSLRVGLGRSKATQYF	TGTGCCAGCAGCTTAAGAGTGGGGCTAGGGAGGTCGAAAGCGACCCAGTACTTC
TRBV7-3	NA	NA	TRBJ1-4	CASSWSRAHNEKLFF	TGTGCCAGCAGCTGGTCCAGGGCCCATAATGAAAAACTGTTTTTT
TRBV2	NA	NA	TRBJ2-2	CASTEPGGETGELFF	TGTGCCAGCACCGAACCGGGGGGCGAGACCGGGGAGCTGTTTTTT
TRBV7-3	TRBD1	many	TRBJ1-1	CASSFLGGSTEAFF	TGTGCCAGCAGCTTCCTAGGGGGCTCGACTGAAGCTTTCTTT
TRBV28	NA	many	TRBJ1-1	CASSFTGHGDTEAFF	TGTGCCAGCAGTTTTACTGGACACGGGGACACTGAAGCTTTCTTT
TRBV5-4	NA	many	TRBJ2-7	CASRSGTVAYEQYF	TGTGCCAGCAGATCCGGGACGGTAGCCTACGAGCAGTACTTC
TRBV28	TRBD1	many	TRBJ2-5	CASRLLDRGYQETQYF	TGTGCCAGCAGACTCTTGGACAGGGGCTATCAAGAGACCCAGTACTTC
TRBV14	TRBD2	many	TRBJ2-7	CASSQGGGPYEQYF	TGTGCCAGCAGCCAAGGCGGGGGGCCCTACGAGCAGTACTTC
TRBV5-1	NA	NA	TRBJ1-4	CASSLGGDGKLFF	TGCGCCAGCAGCTTGGGAGGGGACGGAAAACTGTTTTTT
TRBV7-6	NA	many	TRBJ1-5	CASSSYSNQPQHF	TGTGCCAGCAGCTCATATAGCAATCAGCCCCAGCATTTT